The 23 T cell receptor beta chains below come from one sample, sequenced in a study of shared clonotypes between healthy human individuals. TCRdb's table, derived via immunoSEQ multiplex PCR, lists solely in-frame clones and lacks some. The sample lists 1.6 million or so clones; roughly 96% were seen once. Sequencing input: naive CD4+ T cells sorted from blood. This sample's subset: CD45RA+ positively selected. These receptors originate from a man aged 30 to 45 in good health.

The chain joins TRBV28 to TRBJ1-1; no clear D. The germline gives CDR1 MDHEN, CDR2 SYDVKM. The V end lost 5 bases, the J end lost 1 base, and 8 bases lay between the germline ends. This CDR3 is built from 13 residues. CDR3 in DNA: TGTGCCAGCAGTCCGCCCTGGAACACTGAAGCTTTCTTT. Translating it yields CASSPPWNTEAFF.

The chain is built from TRBV6-5 and TRBJ2-7; TRBD1 matches at 8 bases. Per the germline V gene, CDR1 is MNHEY and CDR2 is SVGAGI. The CDR3 runs 15 residues. The J segment lost 2 bases and the V segment lost 4 bases, leaving 7 bases of the junction unmatched. In DNA, the CDR3 is TGTGCCAGCAGTTCAAGACAGGGGTCCCCCTACGAGCAGTACTTC. It yields the protein CASSSRQGSPYEQYF.

The V call is TRBV7-9, the J call TRBJ2-1, with TRBD2 matching over 9 bases. The germline CDR1 and CDR2 sequences are SEHNR and FQNEAQ (reference sequence). Trimming took 4 bases from V and 8 from J; bases not matched to a gene: 15. The CDR3 spans 17 residues. The CDR3: CASSWKIAGDVGDEQFF. Written as DNA, the CDR3 is TGTGCCAGCAGCTGGAAGATAGCGGGAGATGTGGGCGATGAGCAGTTCTTC.

The chain joins TRBV27 to TRBJ1-5; unclear D gene. In germline, CDR1 is MNHEY, CDR2 SMNVEV (reference sequence). The CDR3 is 12 residues long. Trimming removed 6 bases from V and 0 bases from J, with 3 bases in between. The CDR3 nucleotides read TGTGCCAGCAGCTATAGCAATCAGCCCCAGCATTTT. Its translation: CASSYSNQPQHF.

The chain joins TRBV2 to TRBJ2-1; the match to TRBD1 covers 8 bases. Germline V gene lookup returns CDR1 SNHLY and CDR2 FYNNEI. Trimming cost V 6 bases and J 4 bases; bases outside gene matches: 8. CDR3 length: 15 residues. The CDR3 nucleotides are TGTGCCAGCAGGGGAGGACAGGGTGAATACAATGAGCAGTTCTTC. This codes for CASRGGQGEYNEQFF.

The chain employs TRBV29-1 and TRBJ2-7; D may be TRBD2 (5 bases). This CDR3 has 11 residues. Germline V gene sequence: CDR1 SQVTM, CDR2 ANQGSEA. V was shortened by 6 bases and J by 7 bases, with 13 bases between the two germline ends. The CDR3 DNA reads TGCAGCGTCCGTTTAGCGAGGGAGCAGTACTTC. Its protein is CSVRLAREQYF.

The J gene is TRBJ1-2, the V gene TRBV9; 10 positions agree with TRBD1. The CDR3 has 15 amino acids. Looked up from germline, CDR1 is SGDLS and CDR2 is YYNGEE. V gave up 4 bases and J gave up 6 bases; unmatched junction bases: 9. CDR3 protein: CASSPRTGGRDGYTF. The CDR3 bases are TGTGCCAGCAGCCCCCGGACAGGGGGTAGAGATGGCTACACCTTC.

The chain employs TRBV18 and TRBJ2-6; D gene unclear. The germline V gene has CDR1 KGHSH and CDR2 LQKENI. Trimming shortened V by 6 bases and J by 0 bases, and 6 bases separated the two germline ends. This CDR3 has 14 residues. DNA for the CDR3: TGTGCCAGCTCCGCCGCCTCTGGGGCCAACGTCCTGACTTTC. It translates to CASSAASGANVLTF.

The chain links TRBV12-1 to TRBJ2-7; TRBD2 is the table's D call, not checked against the DNA. TRBV12-1 is a documented pseudogene. This CDR3 is 15 amino acids long. CDR3 sequence (DNA): TGTGCCAGCAACAACCTGGGAGGCAGCTCCTACGAGCAGTACTTC. The encoded protein is CASNNLGGSSYEQYF.

This chain joins TRBV6-5 and TRBJ2-1; 8 nucleotides line up with TRBD2. In germline, CDR1 is MNHEY, CDR2 SVGAGI. The CDR3 covers 16 residues. V gave up 2 bases and J gave up 2 bases; unmatched junction bases: 5. For the CDR3, the DNA is TGTGCCAGCAGTTACCCGGGGGGGCTAACCTACAATGAGCAGTTCTTC. It specifies CASSYPGGLTYNEQFF.

The V and J genes are TRBV10-2 and TRBJ2-4, with 9 bases aligning to TRBD1. The V gene's germline CDR1 is WSHSY and CDR2 SAAADI. This CDR3 comprises 14 residues. V was clipped by 5 bases and J by 7 bases; unmatched bases: 6. Here the CDR3 reads CASSPGTGSNIQYF. The CDR3 region has the DNA TGCGCCAGCAGTCCCGGGACAGGGTCGAACATTCAGTACTTC.

The chain employs TRBV4-1 and TRBJ1-2, with D perhaps TRBD1 (5 bases). Germline V CDR1 and CDR2: MGHRA, YSYEKL. The length of the CDR3 is 14 residues. V lost 0 bases to trimming and J lost 4 bases, with 9 bases between them. The CDR3 loop is CASSQDPDSYGYTF. CDR3 DNA: TGCGCCAGCAGCCAAGATCCTGACAGCTATGGCTACACCTTC.

The chain has TRBV7-9 and TRBJ2-5; D gene unclear. Trimming removed 8 bases at V and 8 bases at J, with 15 bases between. CDR1 and CDR2 (germline): SEHNR, FQNEAQ (reference sequence). The CDR3 is 12 residues long. CDR3 loop: CASGHPTETQYF. The CDR3 DNA follows: TGTGCCAGCGGCCACCCTACGGAAACCCAGTACTTC.

This chain joins TRBV7-9 and TRBJ2-1; TRBD2 might be the D (5 bases). CDR1 is SEHNR and CDR2 is FQNEAQ in the germline V gene (reference sequence). This CDR3 is 13 amino acids long. The germline V and J ends were trimmed by 3 bases and 6 bases, with 9 bases remaining between them. CDR3 protein: CASSFASINEQFF. The DNA for the CDR3 is TGTGCCAGCAGCTTTGCTAGCATCAATGAGCAGTTCTTC. The full variable domain, its missing parts supplied by reference TRBV7-9 and TRBJ2-1, is DTGVSQNPRHKITKRGQNVTFRCDPISEHNRLYWYRQTLGQGPEFLTYFQNEAQLEKSRLLSDRFSAERPKGSFSTLEIQRTEQGDSAMYLCASSFASINEQFFGPGTRLTVL.

V usage is TRBV5-1 and J usage is TRBJ2-3, with D perhaps matching TRBD1 or TRBD2 (5 bases each). This CDR3 has 15 amino acids. Germline lookup yields CDR1 SGHRS and CDR2 YFSETQ. V was pared by 4 bases and J by 0 bases, with 12 bases between. CDR3 sequence reads: CASSRGRASTDTQYF. The CDR3 coding sequence is TGCGCCAGCAGCAGGGGACGGGCAAGCACAGATACGCAGTATTTT. Complete variable domain (other parts from reference TRBV5-1 and TRBJ2-3): KAGVTQTPRYLIKTRGQQVTLSCSPISGHRSVSWYQQTPGQGLQFLFEYFSETQRNKGNFPGRFSGRQFSNSRSEMNVSTLELGDSALYLCASSRGRASTDTQYFGPGTRLTVL.

The chain employs TRBV11-1 and TRBJ2-1, with D possibly called TRBD1 or TRBD2 (6 bases each). This CDR3 is 16 amino acids long. Germline V CDR1 and CDR2: SGHAT, FQDESV (reference sequence). Trimming took 2 bases from V and 9 from J, leaving 20 bases between them. The CDR3 nucleotides read TGTGCCAGCAGCTTAAGTCGCAGGGGAGGCCTTCTTGAGCAGTTCTTC. Amino acid sequence: CASSLSRRGGLLEQFF.

This chain links TRBV18 with TRBJ2-1; D uncertain. The germline V gene has CDR1 KGHSH and CDR2 LQKENI. V was cut by 7 bases and J by 5 bases, with 21 bases left in between. This CDR3 contains 16 residues. This chain's CDR3 is CASYNSLTFVNNEQFF. The CDR3 bases are TGTGCCAGCTACAATTCCCTTACCTTTGTTAACAATGAGCAGTTCTTC.

The V gene is TRBV7-6, the J gene TRBJ2-5, with 7 positions matching TRBD2. Germline CDR1 and CDR2: SGHVS and FNYEAQ. Trimming removed 7 bases from V and 4 bases from J; junction bases left unmatched: 6. There are 13 residues in the CDR3. As DNA, the CDR3 is TGTGCCAGCAATCGCGGGGGAGGAGAGACCCAGTACTTC. Residues: CASNRGGGETQYF.

The chain recombines TRBV7-4 with TRBJ2-7, with D hard to call. The CDR3 has 11 amino acids. Germline V gene sequence: CDR1 SGHVT, CDR2 SQSDAQ. Trimming cost V 8 bases and J 4 bases, with 9 bases left between them. As DNA, the CDR3 is TGTGCCAGCTTCTCCCCTTACGAGCAGTACTTC. Its protein is CASFSPYEQYF.

The chain couples TRBV7-8 to TRBJ1-2; a possible D gene is TRBD1 (6 bases). Germline CDR1 reads SGHVS; CDR2 reads FQNEAQ. The CDR3 contains 14 residues. V lost 4 bases, J lost 0 bases, and 9 bases lay in between. The DNA of the CDR3 is TGTGCCAGCAGCTCCACAGGGACTAACTATGGCTACACCTTC. This translates into CASSSTGTNYGYTF.

The rearrangement uses TRBV19 and TRBJ2-3; D not certain. V gave up 3 bases and J gave up 8 bases, with 15 bases separating them. The CDR3 covers 14 residues. CDR1 and CDR2 (germline): LNHDA, SQIVND (reference sequence). The CDR3 reads CASSIRAVGGTQYF. The CDR3 DNA sequence: TGTGCCAGTAGTATTCGGGCGGTCGGCGGTACGCAGTATTTT.

The chain carries TRBV30 and TRBJ1-5; a possible D gene is TRBD1 (6 bases). V was shortened by 1 base and J by 6 bases, with 16 bases between the two germline ends. Germline V lookup: CDR1 GTSNPN, CDR2 SVGIG (reference sequence). CDR3 length: 15 residues. As DNA, the CDR3 is TGTGCCTGGAGTGATGGTCAGGGGAGAAGTCAGCCCCAGCATTTT. Translation: CAWSDGQGRSQPQHF.

The CDR3 is CASTGPLTGYNEQFF. The DNA for the CDR3 is TGTGCCAGCACCGGACCCCTGACAGGATACAATGAGCAGTTCTTC. This rearrangement joins TRBV6-6 to TRBJ2-1; maybe TRBD1 (6 bases). The CDR3 loop spans 15 amino acids. Germline assignment: CDR1 MNHNY and CDR2 SVGAGI (reference sequence). Deletions cut 7 bases from V and 4 bases from J, with 17 bases between.